This paragraph reports one T cell receptor (beta chain). No antigen is known for it. Researchers set a sequencing depth target of 1 in 200,000 to 1 in 1 million T cells. Here immunoSEQ multiplex PCR was the method, and the copy in TCRdb shows in-frame clones only, minus some. The table shows about 74,000 clones, with 80% occurring only once. The authors obtained roughly 2 micrograms of genomic DNA from cryopreserved PBMCs for TCR beta libraries. The data were obtained in a study of cytotoxic CD8 clonotypes in ibrutinib-treated CLL. CDR1 is ENHRY and CDR2 is SYGVKD in the germline V gene. This CDR3 is built from 15 residues. V lost 0 bases and J 2 bases, leaving 11 bases between the germline ends. Broader study findings: Clonality rose at ibrutinib response and fell back toward baseline at progression. Rare overall, public clonotypes shrank or held steady under therapy.

The sequenced sample was PBMCs, obtained at disease progression, from a patient treated with ibrutinib. V and J are TRBV10-3 and TRBJ2-7; maybe TRBD1 (7 bases). This clonotype was sampled from a human donor with chronic lymphocytic leukemia. CDR3 loop: CAISESSRGAYEQYF. The CDR3 DNA follows: TGTGCCATCAGTGAGTCGTCCAGGGGGGCCTACGAGCAGTACTTC.